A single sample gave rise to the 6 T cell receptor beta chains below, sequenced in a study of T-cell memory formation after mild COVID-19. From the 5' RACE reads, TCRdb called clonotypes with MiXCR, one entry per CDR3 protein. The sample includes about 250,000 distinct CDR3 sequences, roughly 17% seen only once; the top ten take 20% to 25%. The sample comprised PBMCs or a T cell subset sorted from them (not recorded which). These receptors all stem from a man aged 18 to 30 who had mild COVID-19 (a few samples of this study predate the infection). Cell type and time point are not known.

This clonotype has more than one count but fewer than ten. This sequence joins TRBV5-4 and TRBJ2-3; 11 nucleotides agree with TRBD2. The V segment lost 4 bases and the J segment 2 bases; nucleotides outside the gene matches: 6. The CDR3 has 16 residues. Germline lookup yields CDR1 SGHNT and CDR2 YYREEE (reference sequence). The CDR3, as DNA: TGTGCCAGCAGCAAGACTAGCGGGGTCGCCACAGATACGCAGTATTTT. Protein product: CASSKTSGVATDTQYF.

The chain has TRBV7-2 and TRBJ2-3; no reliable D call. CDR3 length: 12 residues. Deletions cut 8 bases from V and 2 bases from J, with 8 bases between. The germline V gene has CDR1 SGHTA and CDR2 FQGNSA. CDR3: CASGAVTDTQYF. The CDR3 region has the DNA TGTGCCAGCGGAGCAGTCACAGATACGCAGTATTTT.

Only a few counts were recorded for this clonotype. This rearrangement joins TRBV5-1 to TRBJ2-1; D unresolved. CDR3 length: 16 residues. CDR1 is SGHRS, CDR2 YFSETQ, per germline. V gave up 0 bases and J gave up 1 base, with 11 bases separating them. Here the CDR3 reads CASSLATGPSYNEQFF. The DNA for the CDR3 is TGCGCCAGCAGCTTGGCCACCGGGCCGTCCTACAATGAGCAGTTCTTC. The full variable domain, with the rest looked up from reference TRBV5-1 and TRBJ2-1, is KAGVTQTPRYLIKTRGQQVTLSCSPISGHRSVSWYQQTPGQGLQFLFEYFSETQRNKGNFPGRFSGRQFSNSRSEMNVSTLELGDSALYLCASSLATGPSYNEQFFGPGTRLTVL.

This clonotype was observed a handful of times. CDR3 amino acids: CASSPLRGRQETQYF. The CDR3 DNA reads as TGTGCCAGCAGCCCCCTCCGGGGGCGACAAGAGACCCAGTACTTC. This sequence joins TRBV7-6 and TRBJ2-5; D may correspond to TRBD1 or TRBD2 (6 bases each). V lost 5 bases and J lost 2, with 15 bases in between. The CDR3 totals 15 residues. The germline CDR1 and CDR2 sequences are SGHVS and FNYEAQ.

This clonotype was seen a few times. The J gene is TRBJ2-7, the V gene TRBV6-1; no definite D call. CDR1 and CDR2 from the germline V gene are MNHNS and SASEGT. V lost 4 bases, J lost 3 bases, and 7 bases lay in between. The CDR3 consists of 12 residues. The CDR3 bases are TGTGCCAGCAGTGTTCCGAGCTACGAGCAGTACTTC. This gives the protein CASSVPSYEQYF.

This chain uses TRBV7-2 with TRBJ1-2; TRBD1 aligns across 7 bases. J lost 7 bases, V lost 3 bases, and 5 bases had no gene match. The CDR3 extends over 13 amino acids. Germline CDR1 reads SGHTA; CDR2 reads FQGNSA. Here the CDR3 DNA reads TGTGCCAGCAGCTTGCCCGGGACAGTTGGCTACACCTTC. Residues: CASSLPGTVGYTF.